These 11 T cell receptor beta chains came from one sample sequenced in a study of identical twins. MiXCR, run by TCRdb on the 5' RACE reads, gives a single entry per CDR3 protein. The profile shows under 400,000 distinct CDR3 sequences, roughly 9% of them singletons. The specimen was naive T cells sorted from blood. These receptors all come from a woman aged 45 to 65 in good health.

This clonotype was observed a handful of times. In nucleotides, the CDR3 is TGTGCCAGCAGCCTCCCCCCGGGGCGCAAAGAGACCCAGTACTTC. Its protein is CASSLPPGRKETQYF. The J gene is TRBJ2-5, the V gene TRBV3-1; D is tentatively TRBD1 or TRBD2 (5 bases each). The CDR3 sequence is 15 residues long. The germline gives CDR1 LGHDT, CDR2 YNNKEL (reference sequence). Trimming removed 4 bases from V and 3 bases from J, with 15 bases in between.

This clonotype was detected ten times or more. This chain joins TRBV5-1 and TRBJ2-7; D gene unclear. The CDR3 sequence is 13 residues long. The V gene lost 2 bases and the J gene lost 4 bases, with 10 bases spanning the gap. Looked up from germline, CDR1 is SGHRS and CDR2 is YFSETQ. The CDR3, as DNA: TGCGCCAGCAGCTTAGGCAAGAATTACGAGCAGTACGTC. It encodes CASSLGKNYEQYV.

This clonotype was seen repeatedly, ten times or more. The chain links TRBV5-1 to TRBJ2-1; TRBD2 aligns across 9 bases. V shed 2 bases, J shed 6 bases, and the junction held 9 bases outside the gene matches. CDR3 length: 16 residues. Per the germline V gene, CDR1 is SGHRS and CDR2 is YFSETQ. The chain's CDR3 is CASSFPRSGSLNEQFF. The CDR3 DNA reads TGCGCCAGCAGCTTCCCTCGTAGCGGGAGCCTCAATGAGCAGTTCTTC.

The chain links TRBV15 to TRBJ2-3; D call uncertain. CDR1 LNHNV and CDR2 YYDKDF come from the germline V gene (reference sequence). Between the trimmed V and J ends, which lost 0 bases and 14 bases, there was a span of 18 bases. CDR3 size: 14 residues. In nucleotides, the CDR3 is TGTGCCACCAGCAGAGATGTGGGAACTGGACGCTGGTATTTT. Protein sequence: CATSRDVGTGRWYF.

This clonotype has only a few counts. The V call is TRBV20-1, the J call TRBJ2-3; the D is unclear. There are 10 residues in the CDR3. V lost 5 bases and J lost 4, with 4 bases in between. Looked up from germline, CDR1 is DFQATT and CDR2 is SNEGSKA (reference sequence). DNA for the CDR3: TGCAGTGCTCGGGCAGATACGCAGTATTTT. Translation gives CSARADTQYF.

This clonotype came up many times. The chain combines TRBV5-1 with TRBJ1-1; D is perhaps TRBD1 (6 bases). The CDR3 has 13 amino acids. Trimming left V 7 bases short and J 4 bases short, with 14 bases between. CDR1 and CDR2 (germline): SGHRS, YFSETQ. CDR3 sequence reads: CASDRGQGTEAFF. The CDR3 DNA sequence: TGCGCCAGCGACCGGGGGCAGGGCACTGAAGCTTTCTTT. The entire variable domain, with the rest obtained from reference TRBV5-1 and TRBJ1-1, is as follows: KAGVTQTPRYLIKTRGQQVTLSCSPISGHRSVSWYQQTPGQGLQFLFEYFSETQRNKGNFPGRFSGRQFSNSRSEMNVSTLELGDSALYLCASDRGQGTEAFFGQGTRLTVV.

This chain links TRBV12-3 or TRBV12-4 with TRBJ1-1; tentatively, D is TRBD1 (5 bases). Between the trimmed V and J ends, which lost 3 bases and 5 bases, there was a span of 13 bases. CDR3 size: 14 residues. The CDR3 spells CASSFVAGRTEAFF. CDR3 bases: TGTGCCAGCAGTTTCGTGGCAGGGAGGACTGAAGCTTTCTTT.

Ten or more counts support this clonotype. V usage is TRBV5-1 and J usage is TRBJ2-1; D unclear. V was clipped by 0 bases and J by 0 bases, with 10 bases between them. Germline V gene data show CDR1 as SGHRS and CDR2 as YFSETQ. The CDR3 spans 16 residues. The CDR3 spells CASSLAPGPSYNEQFF. The CDR3 DNA sequence: TGCGCCAGCAGCTTGGCTCCCGGGCCCTCCTACAATGAGCAGTTCTTC.

This chain uses TRBV5-1 with TRBJ2-7; D unresolved. This CDR3 is built from 11 residues. V lost 6 bases and J 8 bases, leaving 12 bases between the germline ends. Germline V gene data show CDR1 as SGHRS and CDR2 as YFSETQ. CDR3 protein: CASNEDAKQYF. The CDR3 nucleotides read TGCGCCAGCAACGAGGACGCTAAGCAGTACTTC. The whole variable domain, filled in from reference TRBV5-1 and TRBJ2-7, reads KAGVTQTPRYLIKTRGQQVTLSCSPISGHRSVSWYQQTPGQGLQFLFEYFSETQRNKGNFPGRFSGRQFSNSRSEMNVSTLELGDSALYLCASNEDAKQYFGPGTRLTVT.

This clonotype was counted only a few times. The chain uses TRBV20-1 and TRBJ1-5; TRBD1 is a possible D gene (6 bases). The CDR3 contains 14 residues. The germline gives CDR1 DFQATT, CDR2 SNEGSKA (reference sequence). Deletions cut 5 bases from V and 4 bases from J, with 15 bases between. The CDR3 sequence is CSAPDRNRNQPQHF. The CDR3 DNA follows: TGCAGTGCTCCCGACAGGAATAGAAATCAGCCCCAGCATTTT.

This clonotype was detected ten times or more. In DNA form, the CDR3 reads TGTGCCAGCAGTTTAACTAGCGAGACCCAGTACTTC. Translation gives CASSLTSETQYF. The chain is built from TRBV27 and TRBJ2-5; possible D gene TRBD2, 6 bases. CDR1 is MNHEY and CDR2 is SMNVEV in the germline V gene (reference sequence). There are 12 residues in the CDR3. V lost 2 bases to trimming and J lost 5 bases, with 6 bases between them.